The 14 T cell receptor beta chains listed next were all sequenced from one sample in a study of vaccination and CD4 T cells after COVID-19. Cultured CD4+ T-cell DNA underwent Oncomine TCR Beta short-read sequencing. TCRdb re-called the PCR reads through MiXCR, storing one row per CDR3 protein. The sample records fewer than 15,000 distinct CDR3 sequences, about three fifths being singletons. For these TCRs, the target antigens are not known. The treatment was: approximately 10-day PBMC culture with coronavirus spike peptide pools or control peptides (ViraFEST assay). Sequencing was performed on CD4+ T cells from blood, cultured in vitro. The receptors come from a human donor who had recovered from COVID-19.

The rearrangement joins TRBV6-1 to TRBJ1-5; TRBD1 matches 8 bases. The trim removed 5 bases at V and 2 bases at J, leaving 5 bases unmatched. CDR1 MNHNS and CDR2 SASEGT come from the germline V gene. This CDR3 has 15 residues. Written as DNA, the CDR3 is TGTGCCAGCAGTCCACAGGGGGGTCGCAATCAGCCCCAGCATTTT. Translation gives CASSPQGGRNQPQHF.

The chain couples TRBV23-1 to TRBJ2-7, with TRBD1 as a possible D gene (6 bases). TRBV23-1 carries the ORF label, with uncertain function. The length of the CDR3 is 13 residues. The V and J ends lost 6 bases and 3 bases respectively, with 12 bases between them. The CDR3 DNA reads TGCGCCAGCAGCCGGGACAAGGGCTACGAGCAGTACTTC. Protein product: CASSRDKGYEQYF.

The V gene is TRBV28, the J gene TRBJ2-1; 10 positions match TRBD2. This CDR3 region has 14 residues. V lost 4 bases, J lost 12 bases, and 9 bases stayed unmatched. Per germline, CDR1 MDHEN and CDR2 SYDVKM. CDR3 DNA sequence: TGTGCCAGCAGTTCGGATCCTAGCGGGAGAAGGCAGTTCTTC. This sequence encodes CASSSDPSGRRQFF. Based on the CDR3 plus reference TRBV28 and TRBJ2-1, the full variable domain is DVKVTQSSRYLVKRTGEKVFLECVQDMDHENMFWYRQDPGLGLRLIYFSYDVKMKEKGDIPEGYSVSREKKERFSLILESASTNQTSMYLCASSSDPSGRRQFFGPGTRLTVL.

V usage is TRBV6-2 or TRBV6-3 and J usage is TRBJ2-1, with 8 bases aligning to TRBD1. The germline V gene encodes CDR1 MNHEY and CDR2 SVGEGT. The V segment lost 6 bases and the J segment 7 bases; nucleotides outside the gene matches: 17. The CDR3 runs to 17 residues. The CDR3 loop reads CASSNRRADRDLNEQFF. The CDR3 DNA is TGTGCCAGCAGCAACCGTCGAGCGGACAGGGACTTAAATGAGCAGTTCTTC.

The chain has TRBV28 and TRBJ1-1; 7 bases agree with TRBD1. The CDR3 extends over 12 amino acids. Germline loops: CDR1 MDHEN, CDR2 SYDVKM. The ends lost 4 bases at V and 10 bases at J; junction bases unmatched: 6. CDR3 coding DNA: TGTGCCAGCAGTTCCCCCGGACAGGTAGCTTTCTTT. This codes for CASSSPGQVAFF. The full variable domain, its missing parts supplied by reference TRBV28 and TRBJ1-1, is DVKVTQSSRYLVKRTGEKVFLECVQDMDHENMFWYRQDPGLGLRLIYFSYDVKMKEKGDIPEGYSVSREKKERFSLILESASTNQTSMYLCASSSPGQVAFFGQGTRLTVV.

This clonotype turned up a few times. The chain is built from TRBV19 and TRBJ1-5; weak D call: TRBD1 (6 bases). The CDR3 length is 15 residues. V lost 7 bases, J lost 7 bases, and 20 bases lay in between. Germline CDR1 and CDR2: LNHDA and SQIVND (reference sequence). The CDR3, as DNA: TGTGCCAGTACCATAGGGGGGCAGGGGCTCCAGCCCCAGCATTTT. Protein product: CASTIGGQGLQPQHF.

V and J are TRBV28 and TRBJ1-2, with D perhaps matching TRBD1 (6 bases). The CDR3 spans 16 residues. Looked up from germline, CDR1 is MDHEN and CDR2 is SYDVKM. With 7 bases removed from V and 2 bases from J, the gap between germline ends came to 20 bases. CDR3: CASKGQGTTSNYGYTF. CDR3 in DNA: TGTGCCAGCAAGGGGCAGGGGACCACCTCAAACTATGGCTACACCTTC.

The rearrangement joins TRBV10-3 to TRBJ1-2; TRBD1 might be the D (6 bases). Germline V gives CDR1 ENHRY, CDR2 SYGVKD. CDR3 length: 14 residues. The V gene lost 4 bases and the J gene lost 2 bases, with 11 bases spanning the gap. The CDR3 sequence: CAISGMGHNYGYTF. For the CDR3, the DNA is TGTGCCATCAGTGGAATGGGACACAACTATGGCTACACCTTC.

There are a few counts of this clonotype. The rearrangement joins TRBV3-1 to TRBJ1-1; no clear D. This CDR3 region has 13 residues. Per the germline V gene, CDR1 is LGHDT and CDR2 is YNNKEL (reference sequence). With 0 bases removed from V and 1 base from J, the gap between germline ends came to 3 bases. The CDR3: CASSQDRNTEAFF. DNA for the CDR3: TGTGCCAGCAGCCAAGACAGGAACACTGAAGCTTTCTTT.

The CDR3 DNA is TGTGCCAGCAGCTTGGGTAACAGTCGCGGCTACACCTTC. Residues: CASSLGNSRGYTF. The rearrangement uses TRBV5-5 and TRBJ1-2; no clear D gene. The CDR3 consists of 13 residues. Germline CDR1 is SGHKS and CDR2 is YYEKEE (reference sequence). V lost 0 bases and J lost 8, with 11 bases in between.

This clonotype has just a few counts. V gene TRBV20-1 combines with J gene TRBJ1-1; 7 positions agree with TRBD1. Germline CDR1 DFQATT, CDR2 SNEGSKA (reference sequence). This CDR3 is built from 12 residues. The J segment lost 9 bases and the V segment lost 4 bases, leaving 8 bases of the junction unmatched. The CDR3 coding sequence is TGCAGTGCTACCCAGGGGACAGCTCAAGCTTTCTTT. Protein: CSATQGTAQAFF.

J is TRBJ2-1 and V is TRBV6-2 or TRBV6-3; TRBD2 is a possible D gene (5 bases). Germline CDR1 and CDR2: MNHEY and SVGEGT. The V end was cut by 5 bases, the J end by 4 bases, with 12 bases between. The CDR3 spans 14 residues. CDR3 residues: CASSIRTEYNEQFF. The CDR3 region has the DNA TGTGCCAGCAGTATCCGGACTGAATACAATGAGCAGTTCTTC.

The chain employs TRBV27 and TRBJ2-3, with D perhaps TRBD2 (6 bases). The CDR3 covers 13 residues. Deletions cut 6 bases from V and 6 bases from J, with 13 bases between. In germline, CDR1 is MNHEY, CDR2 SMNVEV (reference sequence). The CDR3 protein is CASRPGVGDTQYF. CDR3 nucleotides: TGTGCCAGCAGGCCGGGAGTTGGTGATACGCAGTATTTT.

The chain links TRBV7-9 to TRBJ1-1; 10 bases fit TRBD1. Germline V gene sequence: CDR1 SEHNR, CDR2 FQNEAQ (reference sequence). Trimming took 8 bases from V and 1 from J; bases not matched to a gene: 10. This CDR3 region has 16 residues. This CDR3 is CASQRGTGVRNTEAFF. CDR3 DNA: TGTGCCAGCCAACGAGGGACAGGGGTTCGGAACACTGAAGCTTTCTTT. Combining the CDR3 with reference TRBV7-9 and TRBJ1-1 gives the whole variable domain DTGVSQNPRHKITKRGQNVTFRCDPISEHNRLYWYRQTLGQGPEFLTYFQNEAQLEKSRLLSDRFSAERPKGSFSTLEIQRTEQGDSAMYLCASQRGTGVRNTEAFFGQGTRLTVV.